These 23 T cell receptor beta chains share one sample of origin, sequenced in a study of Ad26.COV2.S vaccination and SARS-CoV-2 variants. Treatment meaning: some 20 received Ad26.COV2.S at low or high dose, single or two shots; 5 received placebo; per-sample allocation not given. Following the first vaccine or placebo injection, samples were taken on day 63. Data came from immunoSEQ multiplex PCR; TCRdb stores just in-frame clones and leaves some out. The repertoire includes roughly 680,000 clones, roughly 90% of them detected once, and over 1.3% sits in the top ten. The material was peripheral blood, obtained in a trial of Ad26.COV2.S vaccine versus placebo. The receptors shown here come from a person aged 18-60 years who received the Ad26.COV2.S COVID-19 vaccine or a placebo.

The rearrangement uses TRBV3-1 (or the pseudogene TRBV3-2) and TRBJ1-1; D is unclear. CDR3 length: 13 amino acids. V lost 0 bases and J lost 3, with 5 bases in between. From germline, CDR1 is LGHDT and CDR2 YNNKEL (reference sequence). CDR3 residues: CASSQDMYTEAFF. CDR3 coding DNA: TGTGCCAGCAGCCAAGATATGTACACTGAAGCTTTCTTT.

This clone was counted a single time. The CDR3 region is CASSRSGSSSNTGELFF. CDR3 in DNA: TGTGCCAGCAGCCGTAGCGGATCTAGCTCGAACACCGGGGAGCTGTTTTTT. V usage is TRBV7-9 and J usage is TRBJ2-2, with D possibly being TRBD2 (6 bases). The V gene lost 5 bases and the J gene lost 0 bases, with 16 bases spanning the gap. Germline V gene lookup returns CDR1 SEHNR and CDR2 FQNEAQ (reference sequence). This CDR3 has 17 amino acids.

The chain combines TRBV7-9 with TRBJ1-4, with D hard to call. The J call may be faulty, since TRBJ2-2 better matches the DNA end. This CDR3 spans 13 amino acids. Germline V gene data show CDR1 as SEHNR and CDR2 as FQNEAQ (reference sequence). The DNA for the CDR3 is TGTGCCAGCAGCCCCAATCCGGCAGCGGAGCTGTTTTTT. It yields the protein CASSPNPAAELFF.

The chain couples TRBV3-1 (or the pseudogene TRBV3-2) to TRBJ1-1; D possibly corresponds to TRBD1 (6 bases). This CDR3 comprises 13 residues. The V gene's germline CDR1 is LGHDT and CDR2 YNNKEL (reference sequence). V was pared by 8 bases and J by 1 base, with 11 bases between. The CDR3 loop reads CASSLTGNTEAFF. The CDR3 bases are TGTGCCAGCTCTTTGACAGGGAACACTGAAGCTTTCTTT.

The rearrangement uses TRBV7-2 and TRBJ2-7, with 11 bases matching TRBD2. Germline V lookup: CDR1 SGHTA, CDR2 FQGNSA. V shed 5 bases and J 3 bases; nucleotides not matched to a gene: 3. The CDR3 spans 14 residues. CDR3 DNA: TGTGCCAGCAGCGTAACTAGCGGGAGCTACGAGCAGTACTTC. Translation gives CASSVTSGSYEQYF.

The rearrangement uses TRBV30 and TRBJ1-5, with unresolved D. The V gene's germline CDR1 is GTSNPN and CDR2 SVGIG (reference sequence). CDR3 length: 15 residues. The V gene lost 0 bases and the J gene lost 8 bases, with 17 bases spanning the gap. CDR3 in amino acids: CAWSVPAVYQEPQHF. CDR3 DNA sequence: TGTGCCTGGAGTGTACCCGCGGTATACCAAGAGCCCCAGCATTTT.

The V and J genes are TRBV30 and TRBJ1-5; TRBD1 is a possible D gene (5 bases). Looked up from germline, CDR1 is GTSNPN and CDR2 is SVGIG (reference sequence). The V and J ends lost 1 base and 5 bases respectively, with 9 bases between them. The CDR3 length is 13 residues. CDR3 bases: TGTGCCTGGAGTGGGGGGTCAGATCAGCCCCAGCATTTT. The encoded protein is CAWSGGSDQPQHF.

Regarding this clone: Other DNA sequences in this sample translate to the same CDR3. The chain combines TRBV25-1 with TRBJ1-6; tentative D call: TRBD1 (6 bases). CDR3 size: 12 residues. V dropped 6 bases and J dropped 10 bases, with 10 bases sitting between them. The V gene's germline CDR1 is MGHDK and CDR2 SYGVNS. The CDR3 reads CASRGQNSPLHF. The CDR3 coding sequence is TGTGCCAGCAGAGGACAGAACTCACCCCTCCACTTT.

In this sample, this clone turned up once. In DNA form, the CDR3 reads TGTGCCAGCGGCAGGGGTCTTGAGGAGCTGTTTTTT. Protein sequence: CASGRGLEELFF. V gene TRBV18 combines with J gene TRBJ2-2, with a possible D match to TRBD1 (6 bases). The germline CDR1 and CDR2 sequences are KGHSH and LQKENI. This CDR3 has 12 residues. The ends were cut back, 8 bases at V and 10 bases at J, with 14 bases in the middle. Combining the CDR3 with reference TRBV18 and TRBJ2-2 gives the whole variable domain NAGVMQNPRHLVRRRGQEARLRCSPMKGHSHVYWYRQLPEEGLKFMVYLQKENIIDESGMPKERFSAEFPKEGPSILRIQQVVRGDSAAYFCASGRGLEELFFGEGSRLTVL.

The chain recombines TRBV2 with TRBJ2-7, with TRBD2 identical over 9 bases. The CDR3 loop spans 15 amino acids. V lost 4 bases and J lost 7; bases outside the gene matches: 11. CDR1 is SNHLY and CDR2 is FYNNEI in the germline V gene. The CDR3 loop is CASSGGLLAGEEQYF. The CDR3 DNA reads TGTGCCAGCAGTGGAGGGTTACTAGCGGGTGAAGAGCAGTACTTC.

The J gene is TRBJ2-1, the V gene TRBV7-8; D may be TRBD2 (6 bases). There are 16 residues in the CDR3. Germline V lookup: CDR1 SGHVS, CDR2 FQNEAQ. Trimming took 5 bases from V and 3 from J, leaving 17 bases between them. The CDR3 bases are TGTGCCAGCAGCCGAGACTCTGGGGGGATCTACAATGAGCAGTTCTTC. It yields the protein CASSRDSGGIYNEQFF.

The rearrangement uses TRBV7-3 and TRBJ1-1; D not certain. Trimming removed 4 bases from V and 5 bases from J, with 11 bases in between. The germline V gene encodes CDR1 SGHTA and CDR2 FQGTGA. This CDR3 has 13 amino acids. CDR3 in DNA: TGTGCCAGCAGCTCCCAGTCGGGTACTGAAGCTTTCTTT. It specifies CASSSQSGTEAFF.

The chain is built from TRBV9 and TRBJ2-1; the match to TRBD2 covers 9 bases. The J segment lost 9 bases and the V segment lost 4 bases, leaving 11 bases of the junction unmatched. This CDR3 comprises 15 residues. CDR1 SGDLS and CDR2 YYNGEE come from the germline V gene. For the CDR3, the DNA is TGTGCCAGCAGCCCGGGACTAGCTCTGATAGGTGAGCAGTTCTTC. Its translation is CASSPGLALIGEQFF.

The chain combines TRBV7-2 with TRBJ2-7; 8 positions agree with TRBD1. CDR1 and CDR2 (germline): SGHTA, FQGNSA. J lost 3 bases, V lost 4 bases, and 8 bases had no gene match. The CDR3 length is 15 residues. The CDR3 sequence is CASSSPGTGRYEQYF. DNA for the CDR3: TGTGCCAGCAGCTCTCCCGGGACAGGTCGCTACGAGCAGTACTTC. The whole variable domain, filled in from reference TRBV7-2 and TRBJ2-7, reads GAGVSQSPSNKVTEKGKDVELRCDPISGHTALYWYRQSLGQGLEFLIYFQGNSAPDKSGLPSDRFSAERTGGSVSTLTIQRTQQEDSAVYLCASSSPGTGRYEQYFGPGTRLTVT.

The chain couples TRBV19 to TRBJ2-7; D is uncertain. This CDR3 has 14 amino acids. V was cut by 1 base and J by 3 bases, with 10 bases left in between. Germline V CDR1 and CDR2: LNHDA, SQIVND (reference sequence). CDR3 in DNA: TGTGCCAGTAGTATAGTCAACGGTTACTACGAGCAGTACTTC. Protein: CASSIVNGYYEQYF. Drawing the rest from reference TRBV19 and TRBJ2-7, the complete variable domain is DGGITQSPKYLFRKEGQNVTLSCEQNLNHDAMYWYRQDPGQGLRLIYYSQIVNDFQKGDIAEGYSVSREKKESFPLTVTSAQKNPTAFYLCASSIVNGYYEQYFGPGTRLTVT.

The gene calls are TRBV19 and TRBJ2-2; D may be TRBD2 (6 bases). Looked up from germline, CDR1 is LNHDA and CDR2 is SQIVND (reference sequence). CDR3 length: 14 amino acids. V lost 4 bases to trimming and J lost 6 bases, with 12 bases between them. The CDR3: CASSTGGEAGELFF. DNA for the CDR3: TGTGCCAGTAGTACTGGAGGGGAAGCCGGGGAGCTGTTTTTT.

On this clone itself: Other DNA sequences within the sample encode an identical CDR3. The rearrangement uses TRBV30 and TRBJ1-5; D call uncertain. Germline V gives CDR1 GTSNPN, CDR2 SVGIG (reference sequence). This CDR3 is 14 amino acids long. V lost 0 bases to trimming and J lost 2 bases, with 8 bases between them. CDR3 bases: TGTGCCTGGAGTGTTTTGGAGCGCAATCAGCCCCAGCATTTT. Translating it yields CAWSVLERNQPQHF.

This clone was found once. The chain joins TRBV5-4 to TRBJ2-5; 7 positions match TRBD1. V lost 0 bases to trimming and J lost 4 bases; unmatched junction nucleotides: 3. Germline CDR1 reads SGHNT; CDR2 reads YYREEE (reference sequence). The CDR3 loop spans 14 amino acids. CDR3 sequence: CASSLVGGGETQYF. The CDR3 DNA sequence: TGTGCCAGCAGCTTGGTAGGGGGCGGAGAGACCCAGTACTTC.

This rearrangement joins TRBV12-3 or TRBV12-4 to TRBJ2-7; no firm D call. The CDR3 spans 12 residues. The V end lost 2 bases, the J end lost 3 bases, and 5 bases lay between the germline ends. CDR3 protein: CASSLLDYEQYF. The CDR3 bases are TGTGCCAGCAGTTTATTAGACTACGAGCAGTACTTC.

The rearrangement uses TRBV6-5 and TRBJ2-3, with D perhaps matching TRBD1 (6 bases). Germline CDR1 MNHEY, CDR2 SVGAGI. Trimming removed 7 bases at V and 6 bases at J, with 17 bases between. This CDR3 is 14 amino acids long. For the CDR3, the DNA is TGTGCCAGCACCTGGGGGCGCTTGTCGGATACGCAGTATTTT. It translates to CASTWGRLSDTQYF.

V gene TRBV25-1 combines with J gene TRBJ1-6; the D gene is possibly TRBD1 (5 bases). The ends were cut back, 7 bases at V and 16 bases at J, with 20 bases in the middle. The CDR3 sequence is 13 residues long. In germline, CDR1 is MGHDK, CDR2 SYGVNS. The CDR3 protein is CASTRGLGEGLHF. For the CDR3, the DNA is TGTGCCAGCACAAGGGGACTGGGGGAGGGACTCCACTTT. The variable domain in full, with the rest retrieved from reference TRBV25-1 and TRBJ1-6, is EADIYQTPRYLVIGTGKKITLECSQTMGHDKMYWYQQDPGMELHLIHYSYGVNSTEKGDLSSESTVSRIRTEHFPLTLESARPSHTSQYLCASTRGLGEGLHFGNGTRLTVT.

This clone was counted between two and nine times. The chain is built from TRBV4-2 and TRBJ1-3; D might be TRBD1 (6 bases). The germline CDR1 and CDR2 sequences are LGHNA and YNFKEQ. V was trimmed by 4 bases and J by 0 bases, leaving 16 bases between them. The CDR3 loop spans 17 amino acids. The CDR3 protein is CASSLGNGGTSGNTIYF. The CDR3 bases are TGTGCCAGCAGCCTTGGGAACGGGGGCACCTCTGGAAACACCATATATTTT.

The gene calls are TRBV5-5 and TRBJ2-3; TRBD1 agrees at 7 bases. V dropped 2 bases and J dropped 3; count of bases not matched to a gene: 9. The germline CDR1 and CDR2 sequences are SGHKS and YYEKEE (reference sequence). This CDR3 is built from 16 residues. CDR3: CASSFRQGGPTDTQYF. The CDR3 DNA reads as TGTGCCAGCAGCTTCCGACAGGGTGGCCCGACAGATACGCAGTATTTT. The full variable domain, its missing parts supplied by reference TRBV5-5 and TRBJ2-3, is DAGVTQSPTHLIKTRGQQVTLRCSPISGHKSVSWYQQVLGQGPQFIFQYYEKEERGRGNFPDRFSARQFPNYSSELNVNALLLGDSALYLCASSFRQGGPTDTQYFGPGTRLTVL.